The clone carrying this T cell receptor (beta chain) was counted only a few times. Its cognate antigen is unknown. From germline, CDR1 is GTSNPN and CDR2 SVGIG (reference sequence). V lost 5 bases to trimming and J lost 3 bases; unmatched junction nucleotides: 16. CDR3 length equals 17 residues. Semi-nested PCR with Nested Universal Primer A followed constant-region reverse priming of full-length variable regions. TCRdb re-analysed the 5' RACE reads in MiXCR, keeping a single row per CDR3 protein. This sample yields 60,000 to 65,000 distinct CDR3 sequences, of which around 30% are seen a single time; around 2.5% belongs to the top ten. Study results and limitations: The TCR gene usage of tumor memory CD4+ T cells clustered together with blood and lymph node memory CD4+ cells and with lymph node naive CD4+ cells. Greatest tumor Treg TCR overlap was with tumor naive CD4+ cells.

The sample taken for sequencing was tumor-infiltrating naive CD4+ T cells sorted from the breast tumor. Subset defined: naive CD4+ T cells, CD4+CD45RA+CD25-. V and J are TRBV30 and TRBJ2-1; the match to TRBD2 covers 7 bases. The sequence was collected from a female donor with breast cancer. The CDR3 protein is CAWGRPRTSLYYNEQFF. For the CDR3, the DNA is TGTGCCTGGGGGAGGCCCCGGACTAGTCTATACTACAATGAGCAGTTCTTC.